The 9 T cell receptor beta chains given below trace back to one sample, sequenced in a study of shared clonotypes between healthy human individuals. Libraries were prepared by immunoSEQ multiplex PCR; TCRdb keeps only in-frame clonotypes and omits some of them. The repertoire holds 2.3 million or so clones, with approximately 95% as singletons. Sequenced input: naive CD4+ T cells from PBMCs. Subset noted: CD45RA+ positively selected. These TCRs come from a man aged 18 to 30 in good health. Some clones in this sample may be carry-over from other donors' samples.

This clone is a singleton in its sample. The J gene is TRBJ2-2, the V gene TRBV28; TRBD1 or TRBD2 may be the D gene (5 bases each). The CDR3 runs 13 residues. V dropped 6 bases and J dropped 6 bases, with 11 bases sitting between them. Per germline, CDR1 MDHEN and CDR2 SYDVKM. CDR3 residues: CASSWGRAGELFF. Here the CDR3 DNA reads TGTGCCAGCAGCTGGGGACGTGCCGGGGAGCTGTTTTTT.

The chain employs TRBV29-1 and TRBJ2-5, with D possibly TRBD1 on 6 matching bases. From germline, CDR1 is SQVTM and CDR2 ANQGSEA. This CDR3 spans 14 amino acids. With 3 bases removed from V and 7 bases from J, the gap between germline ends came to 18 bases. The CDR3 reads CSVEGSLGRGTQYF. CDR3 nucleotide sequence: TGCAGCGTTGAGGGGTCGTTGGGCAGGGGGACCCAGTACTTC.

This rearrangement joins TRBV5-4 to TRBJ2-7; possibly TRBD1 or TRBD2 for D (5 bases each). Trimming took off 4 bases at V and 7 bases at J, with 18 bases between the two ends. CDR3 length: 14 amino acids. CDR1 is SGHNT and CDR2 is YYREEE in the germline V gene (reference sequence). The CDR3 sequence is CASSPWGASGEQYF. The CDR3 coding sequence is TGTGCCAGCAGCCCCTGGGGCGCCTCGGGGGAGCAGTACTTC.

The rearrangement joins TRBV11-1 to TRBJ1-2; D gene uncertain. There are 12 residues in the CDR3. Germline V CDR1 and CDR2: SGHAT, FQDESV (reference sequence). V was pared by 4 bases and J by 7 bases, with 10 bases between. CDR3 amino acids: CASSSSPPGYTF. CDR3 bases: TGTGCCAGCAGCTCCTCACCTCCTGGCTACACCTTC.

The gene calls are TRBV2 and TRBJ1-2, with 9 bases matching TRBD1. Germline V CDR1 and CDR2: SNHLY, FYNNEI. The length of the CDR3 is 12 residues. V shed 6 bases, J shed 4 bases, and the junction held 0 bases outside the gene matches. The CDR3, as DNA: TGTGCCAGCAGGACAGGGGGCTATGGCTACACCTTC. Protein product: CASRTGGYGYTF.

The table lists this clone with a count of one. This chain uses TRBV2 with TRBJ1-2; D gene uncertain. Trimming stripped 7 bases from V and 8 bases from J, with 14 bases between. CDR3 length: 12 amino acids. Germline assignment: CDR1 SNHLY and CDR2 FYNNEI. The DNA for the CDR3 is TGTGCCAGCATCGAGGGAGGGAACGGCTACACCTTC. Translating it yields CASIEGGNGYTF.

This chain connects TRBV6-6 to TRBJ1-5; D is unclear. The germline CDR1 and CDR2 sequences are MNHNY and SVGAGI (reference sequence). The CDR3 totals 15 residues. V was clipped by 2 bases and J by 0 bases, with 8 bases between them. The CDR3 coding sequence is TGTGCCAGCAGTTACAGCCAGTATAGCAATCAGCCCCAGCATTTT. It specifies CASSYSQYSNQPQHF.

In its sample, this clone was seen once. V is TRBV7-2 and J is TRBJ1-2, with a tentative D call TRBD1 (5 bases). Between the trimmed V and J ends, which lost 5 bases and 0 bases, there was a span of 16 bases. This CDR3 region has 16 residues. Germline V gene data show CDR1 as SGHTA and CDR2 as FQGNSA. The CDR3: CASSPQEDRPNYGYTF. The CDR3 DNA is TGTGCCAGCAGCCCACAGGAGGACCGACCTAACTATGGCTACACCTTC.

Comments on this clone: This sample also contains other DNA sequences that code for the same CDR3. For the CDR3, the DNA is TGTGCCAGCAGCTTGGTCACGTACGAGCAGTACTTC. The encoded protein is CASSLVTYEQYF. The V gene is TRBV7-9, the J gene TRBJ2-7; no reliable D call. Deletions cut 3 bases from V and 4 bases from J, with 7 bases between. Germline CDR1 reads SEHNR; CDR2 reads FQNEAQ (reference sequence). The CDR3 spans 12 residues.